These 12 T cell receptor beta chains share one sample of origin, sequenced in a study of shared clonotypes between healthy human individuals. TCRdb's table, derived via immunoSEQ multiplex PCR, lists solely in-frame clones and lacks some. The table lists about 2.3 million clones, around 90% of them singletons. The source material was naive CD4+ T cells from PBMCs. Regarding subset: CD45RA+ positively selected. The receptors stem from a man younger than 35 in good health. Some clones in this sample may be carry-over from other donors' samples.

To note about this clone: This same CDR3 is encoded by further DNA sequences in the sample. This sequence joins TRBV6-1 and TRBJ2-7; a possible D gene is TRBD2 (6 bases). V shed 2 bases and J shed 1 base, with 9 bases lying between them. The CDR3 spans 14 residues. Germline CDR1 is MNHNS and CDR2 is SASEGT. The DNA of the CDR3 is TGTGCCAGCAGTGAATTAGGACTATCCTACGAGCAGTACTTC. Translated: CASSELGLSYEQYF.

The chain couples TRBV28 to TRBJ2-2; the D gene is possibly TRBD2 (6 bases). The germline gives CDR1 MDHEN, CDR2 SYDVKM. The CDR3 length is 14 residues. The V gene lost 6 bases and the J gene lost 4 bases, with 12 bases spanning the gap. The CDR3 DNA follows: TGTGCCAGCAGGTCCACAGCGGGCACCGGGGAGCTGTTTTTT. Translated, it gives CASRSTAGTGELFF.

The chain couples TRBV7-9 to TRBJ2-7; 8 nucleotides line up with TRBD2. The CDR3 runs to 14 residues. J lost 3 bases, V lost 2 bases, and 3 bases had no gene match. Germline V CDR1 and CDR2: SEHNR, FQNEAQ (reference sequence). In DNA form, the CDR3 reads TGTGCCAGCAGCTTAAGCGGGAGAGTCTACGAGCAGTACTTC. Its translation: CASSLSGRVYEQYF.

This sequence joins TRBV27 and TRBJ2-7; D is tentatively TRBD1 or TRBD2 (7 bases each). The CDR3 is made up of 19 amino acids. V was cut by 5 bases and J by 0 bases, with 26 bases left in between. CDR1 MNHEY and CDR2 SMNVEV come from the germline V gene (reference sequence). CDR3 DNA sequence: TGTGCCAGCAGTCGACAGGGAAGGGTCCTAGCGGCTAGCTCCTACGAGCAGTACTTC. It specifies CASSRQGRVLAASSYEQYF.

J is TRBJ1-3 and V is TRBV7-2; D ambiguous. The CDR3 runs to 13 residues. In germline, CDR1 is SGHTA, CDR2 FQGNSA. V was shortened by 7 bases and J by 4 bases, with 11 bases between the two germline ends. The CDR3 nucleotides are TGTGCCAGCAAAGGGTCGGGCGGAAACACCATATATTTT. As protein: CASKGSGGNTIYF.

The chain combines TRBV5-1 with TRBJ2-5; D is unresolved. Trimming took off 4 bases at V and 1 base at J, with 14 bases between the two ends. The CDR3 length is 15 residues. Germline lookup yields CDR1 SGHRS and CDR2 YFSETQ. CDR3 sequence (DNA): TGCGCCAGCAGCGCCCCCGGCTCGGCCCAAGAGACCCAGTACTTC. Translation: CASSAPGSAQETQYF.

This chain links TRBV28 with TRBJ2-1, with 9 positions matching TRBD2. V lost 5 bases to trimming and J lost 10 bases; unmatched junction nucleotides: 9. There are 14 residues in the CDR3. Germline V gene sequence: CDR1 MDHEN, CDR2 SYDVKM. CDR3 DNA sequence: TGTGCCAGCAGTATAGCGGGAGCCCCGAGGGAGCAGTTCTTC. It is translated as CASSIAGAPREQFF.

The rearrangement joins TRBV18 to TRBJ1-5, with 7 bases fitting TRBD1. Germline CDR1 reads KGHSH; CDR2 reads LQKENI. The CDR3 covers 14 residues. Germline trimming cut 6 bases from V and 8 bases from J; bases unmatched to any gene: 10. The CDR3 sequence: CASSREGAGKPQHF. The CDR3, as DNA: TGTGCCAGCTCGCGGGAGGGGGCCGGGAAGCCCCAGCATTTT.

This sequence joins TRBV14 and TRBJ2-7; the match to TRBD2 covers 11 bases. V was clipped by 7 bases and J by 6 bases; unmatched bases: 5. Germline values: CDR1 SGHDN, CDR2 FVKESK. CDR3 length equals 13 residues. The CDR3 protein is CASTLAGVSEQYF. As DNA, the CDR3 is TGTGCCAGCACACTAGCGGGAGTCTCCGAGCAGTACTTC.

The chain is built from TRBV27 and TRBJ1-5; 7 bases map to TRBD1. CDR3 length: 14 residues. With 8 bases clipped from V and 0 bases from J, the junction kept 4 bases outside the gene matches. Germline V gene sequence: CDR1 MNHEY, CDR2 SMNVEV (reference sequence). CDR3 sequence: CASGRQGSNQPQHF. The CDR3 nucleotides read TGTGCCAGCGGGAGACAGGGTAGCAATCAGCCCCAGCATTTT.

This clone has just one count. This rearrangement joins TRBV7-2 to TRBJ2-7, with 12 nucleotides matching TRBD1. The CDR3 runs to 17 residues. The germline CDR1 and CDR2 sequences are SGHTA and FQGNSA. V was clipped by 5 bases and J by 6 bases; unmatched bases: 14. This CDR3 reads CASSTPGGQGAFGEQYF. The CDR3 DNA is TGTGCCAGCAGCACCCCGGGGGGACAGGGGGCCTTCGGCGAGCAGTACTTC.

The genes are TRBV11-3 and TRBJ2-3; 7 positions agree with TRBD1. V shed 4 bases and J 0 bases; nucleotides not matched to a gene: 7. The CDR3 runs to 16 residues. CDR1 is SGHNT and CDR2 is YENEEA in the germline V gene. The CDR3: CASSYSGTASTDTQYF. Written as DNA, the CDR3 is TGTGCCAGCAGCTACTCCGGGACAGCCAGCACAGATACGCAGTATTTT.